This TCR beta chain emerged from a study of OX40 agonist ivuxolimab in advanced cancers. This clone has a single count. TCRdb keeps only in-frame clones here, not all; method: immunoSEQ multiplex PCR. The sample carries about 69,000 clones, about 85% recorded once. The length of the CDR3 is 15 residues. Germline CDR1 is SGHTA and CDR2 is FQGNSA. Trimming removed 2 bases at V and 2 bases at J, with 13 bases between. The rearrangement joins TRBV7-2 to TRBJ2-7; either TRBD1 or TRBD2 may supply D (5 bases each). The sequence was obtained from an adult with an advanced solid tumor such as melanoma, head and neck, liver or kidney cancer. This sample comprised CD4+ or CD8+ T cells sorted from blood, obtained in a trial of the OX40 agonist ivuxolimab. The CDR3 region has the DNA TGTGCCAGCAGCTTAAATTGGGGGAGAGCCTACGAGCAGTACTTC. It translates to CASSLNWGRAYEQYF.